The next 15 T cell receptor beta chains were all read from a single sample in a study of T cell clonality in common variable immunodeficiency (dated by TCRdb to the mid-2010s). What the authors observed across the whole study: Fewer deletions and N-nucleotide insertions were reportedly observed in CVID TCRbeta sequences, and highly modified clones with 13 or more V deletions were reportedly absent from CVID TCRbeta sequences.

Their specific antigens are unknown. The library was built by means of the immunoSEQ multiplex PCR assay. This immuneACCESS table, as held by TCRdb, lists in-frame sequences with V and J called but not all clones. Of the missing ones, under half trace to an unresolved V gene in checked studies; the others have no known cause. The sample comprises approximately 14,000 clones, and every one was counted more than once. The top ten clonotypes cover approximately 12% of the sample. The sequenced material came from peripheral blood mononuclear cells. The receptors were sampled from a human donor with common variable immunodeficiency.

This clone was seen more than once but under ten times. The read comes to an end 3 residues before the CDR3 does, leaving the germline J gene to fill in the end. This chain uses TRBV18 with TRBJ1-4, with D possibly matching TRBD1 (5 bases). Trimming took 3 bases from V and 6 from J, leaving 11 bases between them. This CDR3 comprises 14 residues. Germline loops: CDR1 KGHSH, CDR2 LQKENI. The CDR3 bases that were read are TGTGCCAGCTCACCCAGGAGCAGGGATGAAAAA. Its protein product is CASSPRSRDEK. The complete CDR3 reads CASSPRSRDEKLFF. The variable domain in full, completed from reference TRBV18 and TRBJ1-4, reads NAGVMQNPRHLVRRRGQEARLRCSPMKGHSHVYWYRQLPEEGLKFMVYLQKENIIDESGMPKERFSAEFPKEGPSILRIQQVVRGDSAAYFCASSPRSRDEKLFFGSGTQLSVL.

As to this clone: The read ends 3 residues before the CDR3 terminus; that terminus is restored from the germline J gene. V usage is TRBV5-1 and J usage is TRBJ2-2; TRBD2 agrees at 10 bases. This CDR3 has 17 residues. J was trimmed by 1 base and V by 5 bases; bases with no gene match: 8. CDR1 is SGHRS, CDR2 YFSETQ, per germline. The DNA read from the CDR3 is TGCGCCAGCAGGGAGTCTAGCGGGGGCCTGAACACCGGGGAG. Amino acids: CASRESSGGLNTGE. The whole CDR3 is CASRESSGGLNTGELFF.

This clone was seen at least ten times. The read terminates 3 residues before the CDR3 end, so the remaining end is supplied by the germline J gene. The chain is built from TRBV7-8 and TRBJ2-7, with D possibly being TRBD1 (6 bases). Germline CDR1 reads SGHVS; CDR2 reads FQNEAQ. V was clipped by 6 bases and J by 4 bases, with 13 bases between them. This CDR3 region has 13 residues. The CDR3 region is CASRPGQIYEQYF. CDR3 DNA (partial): TGTGCCAGCAGACCAGGACAGATTTACGAG.

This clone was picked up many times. The CDR3: CASSFGQGGNTEAFF. The sequenced part of the CDR3 DNA is TGTGCCAGCAGCTTTGGACAGGGGGGGAACACTGAA. J is TRBJ1-1 and V is TRBV7-9; TRBD1 aligns across 10 bases. The read comes to an end 3 residues before the CDR3 does, leaving the germline J gene to fill in the end. Trimming at V came to 3 bases and at J to 1 base, leaving 2 bases not matched to a gene. The CDR3 contains 15 residues. The germline V gene encodes CDR1 SEHNR and CDR2 FQNEAQ (reference sequence).

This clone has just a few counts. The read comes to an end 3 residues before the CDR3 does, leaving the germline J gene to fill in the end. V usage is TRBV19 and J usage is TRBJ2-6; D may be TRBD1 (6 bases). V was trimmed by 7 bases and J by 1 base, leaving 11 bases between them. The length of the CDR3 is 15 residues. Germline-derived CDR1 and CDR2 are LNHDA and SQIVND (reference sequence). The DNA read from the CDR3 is TGTGCCAGTACCATCGGACAGTCTGGGGCCAACGTC. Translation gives CASTIGQSGANV. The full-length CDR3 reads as CASTIGQSGANVLTF.

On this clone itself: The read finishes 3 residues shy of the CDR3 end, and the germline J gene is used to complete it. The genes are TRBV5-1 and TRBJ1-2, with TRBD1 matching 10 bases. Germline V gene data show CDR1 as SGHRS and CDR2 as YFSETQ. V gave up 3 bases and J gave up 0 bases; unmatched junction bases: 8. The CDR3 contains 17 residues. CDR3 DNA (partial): TGCGCCAGCAGCTATAGCCGGGACAGGGGATCTAACTATGGC. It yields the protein CASSYSRDRGSNYG. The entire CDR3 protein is CASSYSRDRGSNYGYTF.

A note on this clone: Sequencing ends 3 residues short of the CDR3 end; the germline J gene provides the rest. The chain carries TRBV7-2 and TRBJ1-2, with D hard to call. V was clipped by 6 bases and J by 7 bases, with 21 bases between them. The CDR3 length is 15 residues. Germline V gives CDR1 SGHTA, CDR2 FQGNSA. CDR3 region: CASSPTGSFGLGYTF. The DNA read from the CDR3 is TGTGCCAGCAGTCCAACGGGGTCGTTCGGCCTTGGC.

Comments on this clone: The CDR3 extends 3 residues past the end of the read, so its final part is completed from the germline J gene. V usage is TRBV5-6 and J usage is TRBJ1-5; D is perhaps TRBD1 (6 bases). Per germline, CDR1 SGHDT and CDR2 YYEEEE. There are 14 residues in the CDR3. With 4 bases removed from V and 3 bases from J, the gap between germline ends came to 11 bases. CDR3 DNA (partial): TGTGCCAGCAGCGGCGGGACACTCAATCAGCCC. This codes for CASSGGTLNQP. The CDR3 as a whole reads CASSGGTLNQPQHF.

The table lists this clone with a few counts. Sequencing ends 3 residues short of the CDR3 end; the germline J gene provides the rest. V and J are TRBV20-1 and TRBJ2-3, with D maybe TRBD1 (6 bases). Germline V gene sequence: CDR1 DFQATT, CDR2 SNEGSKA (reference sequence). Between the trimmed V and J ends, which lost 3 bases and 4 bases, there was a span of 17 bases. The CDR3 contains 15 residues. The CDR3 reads CSASRGGAVADTQYF. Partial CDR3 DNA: TGCAGTGCTAGCCGAGGGGGTGCAGTCGCAGATACG.

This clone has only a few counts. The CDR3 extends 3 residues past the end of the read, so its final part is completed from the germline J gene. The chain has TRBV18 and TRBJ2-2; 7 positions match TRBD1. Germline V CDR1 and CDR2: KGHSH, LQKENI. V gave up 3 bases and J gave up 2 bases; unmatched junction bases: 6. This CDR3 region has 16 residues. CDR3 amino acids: CASSPPTGSNTGELFF. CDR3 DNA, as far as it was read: TGTGCCAGCTCACCCCCGACAGGGTCTAACACCGGGGAG.

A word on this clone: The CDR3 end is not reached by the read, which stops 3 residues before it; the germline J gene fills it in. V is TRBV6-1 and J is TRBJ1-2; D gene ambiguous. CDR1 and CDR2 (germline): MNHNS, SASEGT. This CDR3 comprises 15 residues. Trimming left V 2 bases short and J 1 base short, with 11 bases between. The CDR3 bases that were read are TGTGCCAGCAGTGAATTCCCCCACAGTAACTATGGC. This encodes CASSEFPHSNYG. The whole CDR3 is CASSEFPHSNYGYTF.

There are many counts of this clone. CDR3 sequence: CASSSPGTEKNIQYF. The DNA read from the CDR3 is TGCGCCAGCAGCTCTCCCGGGACAGAGAAAAACATT. The rearrangement links TRBV5-1 to TRBJ2-4; 7 bases are a match to TRBD1. The read ends 3 residues early relative to the CDR3; the germline J gene fills the gap. Trimming at V came to 3 bases and at J to 4 bases, leaving 7 bases not matched to a gene. This CDR3 contains 15 residues. Germline V lookup: CDR1 SGHRS, CDR2 YFSETQ.

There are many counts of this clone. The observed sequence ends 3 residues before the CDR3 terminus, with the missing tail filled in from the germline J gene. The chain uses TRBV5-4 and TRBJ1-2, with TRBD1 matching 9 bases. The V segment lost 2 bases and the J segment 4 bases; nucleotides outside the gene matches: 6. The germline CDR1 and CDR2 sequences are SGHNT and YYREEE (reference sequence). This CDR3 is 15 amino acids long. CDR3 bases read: TGTGCCAGCAGCTTTCCGGGACAGGGAGGCTATGGC. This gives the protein CASSFPGQGGYG. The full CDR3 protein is CASSFPGQGGYGYTF.

Incomplete CDR3 DNA: TGTGCCAGCAGTGAGGACACTTACTATGGC. Encoded protein: CASSEDTYYG. The entire CDR3 sequence reads CASSEDTYYGYTF. The chain joins TRBV2 to TRBJ1-2, with D possibly TRBD1 on 5 matching bases. The read is 3 residues too short to cover the CDR3 end, so that end is filled in from the germline J gene. From germline, CDR1 is SNHLY and CDR2 FYNNEI. The CDR3 runs 13 residues. Trimming shortened V by 3 bases and J by 3 bases, and 8 bases separated the two germline ends.

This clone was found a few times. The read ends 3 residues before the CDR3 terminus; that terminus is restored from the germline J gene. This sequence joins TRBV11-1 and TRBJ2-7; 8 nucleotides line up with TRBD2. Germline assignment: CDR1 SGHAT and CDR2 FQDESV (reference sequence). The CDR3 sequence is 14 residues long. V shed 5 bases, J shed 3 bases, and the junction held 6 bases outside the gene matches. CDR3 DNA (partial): TGTGCCAGCAGCAAAGCGGGAGTCGGCTACGAG. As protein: CASSKAGVGYE. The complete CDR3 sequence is CASSKAGVGYEQYF.